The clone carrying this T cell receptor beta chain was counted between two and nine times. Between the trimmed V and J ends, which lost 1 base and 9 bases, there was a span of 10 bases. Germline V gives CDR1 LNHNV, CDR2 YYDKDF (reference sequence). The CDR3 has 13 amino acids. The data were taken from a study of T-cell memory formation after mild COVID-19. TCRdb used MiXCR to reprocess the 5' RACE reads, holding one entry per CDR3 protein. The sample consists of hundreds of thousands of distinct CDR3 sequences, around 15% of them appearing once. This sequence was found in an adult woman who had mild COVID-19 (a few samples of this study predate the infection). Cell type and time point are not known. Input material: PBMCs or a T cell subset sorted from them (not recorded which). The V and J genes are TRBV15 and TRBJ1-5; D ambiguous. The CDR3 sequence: CATSRGVLWPQHF. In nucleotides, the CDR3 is TGTGCCACCAGCAGAGGGGTTTTATGGCCCCAGCATTTT.